These T cell receptor beta chains were read from a single sample in a study of shared clonotypes between healthy human individuals. Sequencing was performed with immunoSEQ multiplex PCR; in TCRdb, only in-frame clones are kept and a portion is missing. The sample has hundreds of thousands of clones, about 95% seen once. Sequenced sample: naive CD8+ T cells sorted from blood. These TCRs come from a woman aged 25 to 39 in good health. Each CDR3 is given with its conserved first and last residue. The D gene is left open where the match is weak. The size field is filled for only some rows; it gives once, few, many or a size class.

D	size	V	J	length	CDR3	DNA
TRBD2	.	TRBV27	TRBJ2-7	15	CASSFIGRASYEQYF	TGTGCCAGCAGTTTCATAGGGAGGGCCTCCTACGAGCAGTACTTC
TRBD2	.	TRBV5-6	TRBJ2-7	14	CASSRDYGLEEQYF	TGTGCCAGCAGTCGGGACTACGGCCTAGAGGAGCAGTACTTC
TRBD2	.	TRBV19	TRBJ2-3	19	CASSILVWSGSSGTDTQYF	TGTGCCAGTAGTATTTTGGTGTGGAGCGGGAGCTCTGGCACAGATACGCAGTATTTT
.	.	TRBV28	TRBJ2-7	14	CASSLPDGTYEQYF	TGTGCCAGCAGTTTACCCGACGGAACCTACGAGCAGTACTTC
TRBD2	.	TRBV7-9	TRBJ2-1	14	CASRGLAGVGEQFF	TGTGCCAGCAGGGGACTAGCGGGAGTGGGTGAGCAGTTCTTC
TRBD1	.	TRBV14	TRBJ1-1	18	CASSPALSVTGGFVEAFF	TGTGCCAGCAGCCCAGCCCTGTCAGTGACAGGGGGCTTCGTTGAAGCTTTCTTT
.	.	TRBV7-2	TRBJ2-7	13	CASSLDVSWEQYF	TGTGCCAGCAGCTTAGATGTCAGTTGGGAGCAGTACTTC
TRBD1	.	TRBV19	TRBJ2-1	17	CASRPFLGQGSADEQFF	TGTGCCAGTCGCCCTTTCCTGGGACAGGGTTCCGCCGATGAGCAGTTCTTC
.	.	TRBV29-1	TRBJ2-4	11	CGAFGKNIQYF	TGCGGGGCTTTCGGCAAAAACATTCAGTACTTC
.	.	TRBV19	TRBJ1-1	13	CASSTYMNTEAFF	TGTGCCAGTAGCACCTACATGAACACTGAAGCTTTCTTT
.	.	TRBV27	TRBJ2-7	14	CASSLLPGAYEQYF	TGTGCCAGCAGTTTACTGCCCGGGGCCTACGAGCAGTACTTC
.	.	TRBV28	TRBJ2-7	16	CASSLETSWVTYEQYF	TGTGCCAGCAGTTTAGAGACTTCCTGGGTAACCTACGAGCAGTACTTC
TRBD1	.	TRBV2	TRBJ1-2	17	CASSVPRTGFLADGYTF	TGTGCCAGCAGTGTCCCCCGGACAGGGTTTTTGGCGGATGGCTACACCTTC
.	once	TRBV21-1	TRBJ2-1	19	CASSKVKPLLAGLNNEQFF	TGTGCCAGCAGCAAAGTTAAACCCCTCCTAGCGGGATTGAACAATGAGCAGTTCTTC
TRBD2	.	TRBV29-1	TRBJ2-7	14	CSANAGDHPYEQYF	TGCAGCGCGAATGCGGGAGACCACCCCTACGAGCAGTACTTC
TRBD1	.	TRBV4-1	TRBJ2-1	16	CASSQGWTGGLDEQFF	TGCGCCAGCAGCCAAGGTTGGACAGGGGGCTTAGATGAGCAGTTCTTC
.	.	TRBV11-3	TRBJ2-5	15	CASSLGGSSDETQYF	TGTGCCAGCAGCTTAGGCGGATCTAGCGATGAGACCCAGTACTTC
.	.	TRBV5-4	TRBJ2-7	13	CASSRPGGNEQYF	TGTGCCAGCAGCCGACCCGGGGGTAACGAGCAGTACTTC
.	.	TRBV6-6	TRBJ2-2	13	CACSLDVTGELFF	TGTGCCTGTTCCTTGGACGTCACCGGGGAGCTGTTTTTT
.	.	TRBV11-2	TRBJ2-3	17	CASSLTAGRTSTDTQYF	TGTGCCAGCAGCCTAACGGCGGGACGGACTAGCACAGATACGCAGTATTTT
TRBD1	.	TRBV29-1	TRBJ2-7	13	CSGGTVESYEQYF	TGCAGCGGGGGGACAGTCGAATCCTACGAGCAGTACTTC
TRBD2	.	TRBV2	TRBJ2-7	12	CATVAGTYEQYF	TGTGCCACGGTAGCGGGTACCTACGAGCAGTACTTC
.	.	TRBV2	TRBJ1-2	16	CASSEGQVNGNYGYTF	TGTGCCAGCAGTGAAGGGCAGGTGAACGGTAACTATGGCTACACCTTC
.	.	TRBV11-3	TRBJ2-7	17	CASSLTLRAAETYEQYF	TGTGCCAGCAGCTTAACCTTACGGGCGGCCGAAACCTACGAGCAGTACTTC
.	.	TRBV6-5	TRBJ2-7	15	CASSYSNPQSYEQYF	TGTGCCAGCAGTTACTCCAACCCACAGTCCTACGAGCAGTACTTC
.	.	TRBV27	TRBJ2-2	15	CASSPLYANTGELFF	TGTGCCAGCAGTCCCCTATACGCGAACACCGGGGAGCTGTTTTTT
.	.	TRBV15	TRBJ2-3	15	CATSTTTLHRDTQYF	TGTGCCACCAGCACGACGACACTACATAGAGATACGCAGTATTTT
TRBD1	.	TRBV28	TRBJ1-1	11	CASSSGQGAFF	TGTGCCAGCAGTTCCGGACAGGGTGCTTTCTTT
.	.	TRBV25-1	TRBJ1-3	14	CASSEYLGSNTIYF	TGTGCCAGCAGTGAATATTTAGGGAGCAACACCATATATTTT
.	.	TRBV19	TRBJ2-3	18	CASSMASAVPPSTDTQYF	TGTGCCAGTAGTATGGCTAGCGCGGTGCCTCCTAGCACAGATACGCAGTATTTT
.	.	TRBV13	TRBJ2-3	16	CASSHVASEVADTQYF	TGTGCCAGCAGCCACGTGGCTAGTGAAGTCGCAGATACGCAGTATTTT
.	.	TRBV27	TRBJ1-1	13	CASSTNKNTEAFF	TGTGCCAGCAGCACAAACAAGAACACTGAAGCTTTCTTT
.	once	TRBV15	TRBJ2-3	16	CATSRSYQAVTDTQYF	TGTGCCACCAGCAGATCCTACCAGGCCGTCACAGATACGCAGTATTTT
TRBD1	few	TRBV30	TRBJ1-1	14	CAWSTGQLNTEAFF	TGTGCCTGGAGTACGGGACAGCTGAACACTGAAGCTTTCTTT
.	.	TRBV13	TRBJ2-2	15	CASSVTRTNTGELFF	TGTGCCAGCAGCGTAACTAGGACGAACACCGGGGAGCTGTTTTTT
TRBD1	.	TRBV6-5	TRBJ2-7	14	CASTSTGESYEQYF	TGTGCCAGCACCTCGACAGGGGAGTCCTACGAGCAGTACTTC
.	once	TRBV27	TRBJ2-7	20	CASRPRDLAASGLASYEQYF	TGTGCCAGCAGGCCTCGGGACTTGGCGGCCTCAGGGTTGGCCTCCTACGAGCAGTACTTC
.	.	TRBV14	TRBJ2-7	18	CASSQDHTLLGPGYEQYF	TGTGCCAGCAGCCAAGACCACACTCTACTAGGACCGGGCTACGAGCAGTACTTC
.	.	TRBV6-1	TRBJ1-2	16	CASSEPPLGGWGGYTF	TGTGCCAGCAGTGAACCTCCTTTAGGCGGGTGGGGTGGCTACACCTTC
.	.	TRBV27	TRBJ2-7	13	CASSFGLAYEQYF	TGTGCCAGCAGTTTCGGATTAGCGTACGAGCAGTACTTC
.	once	TRBV27	TRBJ2-6	13	CASAGFGANVLTF	TGTGCCAGCGCGGGTTTCGGGGCCAACGTCCTGACTTTC
.	.	TRBV29-1	TRBJ2-2	14	CSFPSDANTGELFF	TGCAGCTTCCCCTCGGACGCGAACACCGGGGAGCTGTTTTTT
.	.	TRBV27	TRBJ1-2	13	CASSLLAGYGYTF	TGTGCCAGCAGTTTATTGGCAGGCTATGGCTACACCTTC
.	.	TRBV27	TRBJ1-5	15	CASSLGTKGNQPQHF	TGTGCCAGCAGTTTAGGAACCAAGGGGAATCAGCCCCAGCATTTT
TRBD1	.	TRBV6-5	TRBJ1-2	15	CASSPGQAPEYGYTF	TGTGCCAGCAGTCCCGGACAGGCGCCTGAGTATGGCTACACCTTC
.	.	TRBV28	TRBJ2-7	14	CASTPEGGDYEQYF	TGTGCCAGCACCCCGGAGGGGGGGGACTACGAGCAGTACTTC
.	.	TRBV6-5	TRBJ1-3	11	CASSYGNTIYF	TGTGCCAGCAGTTACGGCAACACCATATATTTT
.	.	TRBV7-1	TRBJ2-7	11	CASSLWAWVDF	TGTGCCAGCAGCCTGTGGGCGTGGGTGGACTTC
.	.	TRBV19	TRBJ2-2	14	CASSIPWDTGELFF	TGTGCCAGTAGTATACCCTGGGACACCGGGGAGCTGTTTTTT
TRBD1	.	TRBV7-9	TRBJ2-7	13	CASSRWDSYEQYF	TGTGCCAGCAGCCGGTGGGACAGCTACGAGCAGTACTTC
.	.	TRBV9	TRBJ2-1	12	CASSVRVNEQFF	TGTGCCAGCAGCGTAAGGGTTAATGAGCAGTTCTTC
.	once	TRBV5-6	TRBJ1-5	15	CASSLWAEVNQPQHF	TGTGCCAGCAGCTTATGGGCAGAAGTCAATCAGCCCCAGCATTTT
.	.	TRBV6-5	TRBJ2-7	12	CASSYSAHEQYF	TGTGCCAGCAGCTATAGCGCCCACGAGCAGTACTTC